This entry lists 28 T cell receptor beta chains sequenced from one sample in a study of T-cell memory formation after mild COVID-19. TCRdb used MiXCR to reprocess the 5' RACE reads, holding one entry per CDR3 protein. The table shows about 130,000 distinct CDR3 sequences, with approximately 5.9% occurring only once. Input material: PBMCs or a T cell subset sorted from them (not recorded which). The receptors originated from an adult woman who had mild COVID-19 (a few samples of this study predate the infection). Cell type and time point are not known.

This clonotype appeared many times. The gene calls are TRBV29-1 and TRBJ2-7; 10 bases align to TRBD2. V trimming: 2 bases; J trimming: 6 bases; junction bases outside the gene matches: 7. CDR3 length: 14 residues. Per germline, CDR1 SQVTM and CDR2 ANQGSEA. The CDR3 sequence is CSVEYTSGITEQYF. DNA for the CDR3: TGCAGCGTTGAATACACTAGCGGGATAACCGAGCAGTACTTC.

The V call is TRBV7-2, the J call TRBJ2-5; 8 bases line up with TRBD2. The trim removed 6 bases at V and 3 bases at J, leaving 6 bases unmatched. Looked up from germline, CDR1 is SGHTA and CDR2 is FQGNSA. The CDR3 length is 14 residues. The CDR3 DNA is TGTGCCAGCAGTCGGGGGGGGACCGAAGAGACCCAGTACTTC. Protein product: CASSRGGTEETQYF.

J is TRBJ2-5 and V is TRBV24-1; 9 nucleotides align to TRBD1. V gave up 9 bases and J gave up 4 bases; unmatched junction bases: 8. CDR1 and CDR2 (germline): KGHDR, SFDVKD. The CDR3 runs 14 residues. CDR3 nucleotides: TGTGCCACCTCTCCGGGACAGGGCTTAGAGACCCAGTACTTC. Encoded protein: CATSPGQGLETQYF.

This clonotype was counted a few times. This rearrangement joins TRBV30 to TRBJ1-5; 11 positions match TRBD1. The CDR3 consists of 14 residues. J was trimmed by 4 bases and V by 5 bases; bases with no gene match: 4. Germline V lookup: CDR1 GTSNPN, CDR2 SVGIG (reference sequence). The CDR3 sequence: CAWGDRGWNQPQHF. CDR3 DNA sequence: TGTGCCTGGGGGGACAGGGGGTGGAATCAGCCCCAGCATTTT.

This clonotype was recorded many times. V gene TRBV12-3 or TRBV12-4 combines with J gene TRBJ2-3; 8 nucleotides align to TRBD1. With V trimmed by 4 bases and J by 4 bases, 7 bases remained unmatched. The CDR3 extends over 15 amino acids. In DNA form, the CDR3 reads TGTGCCAGCAGTTACCTCCAGGGGGCGGCAGATACGCAGTATTTT. It specifies CASSYLQGAADTQYF.

This clonotype was seen only a few times. The chain has TRBV27 and TRBJ2-7; possibly TRBD1 for D (7 bases). This CDR3 has 15 residues. V was pared by 0 bases and J by 4 bases, with 13 bases between. Per germline, CDR1 MNHEY and CDR2 SMNVEV (reference sequence). The CDR3 region is CASSLSQGGPYEQYF. The CDR3 region has the DNA TGTGCCAGCAGTTTATCGCAGGGGGGACCTTACGAGCAGTACTTC.

A few counts support this clonotype. The chain uses TRBV29-1 and TRBJ2-1; 7 nucleotides line up with TRBD1. This CDR3 comprises 12 residues. With V trimmed by 7 bases and J by 6 bases, 6 bases remained unmatched. Germline values: CDR1 SQVTM, CDR2 ANQGSEA. The CDR3 DNA sequence: TGCAGCGGGGACAGCGGATCCAATGAGCAGTTCTTC. Residues: CSGDSGSNEQFF.

This clonotype was seen at least ten times. The chain is built from TRBV5-6 and TRBJ1-5; the D is unclear. Germline CDR1 and CDR2: SGHDT and YYEEEE. This CDR3 comprises 14 residues. The ends were cut back, 3 bases at V and 4 bases at J, with 11 bases in the middle. This CDR3 reads CASSSRRRNQPQHF. The CDR3 DNA reads as TGTGCCAGCAGCTCCCGACGGAGAAATCAGCCCCAGCATTTT.

The chain recombines TRBV7-3 with TRBJ1-1; no clear D gene. The length of the CDR3 is 13 residues. CDR1 and CDR2 from the germline V gene are SGHTA and FQGTGA. The ends were cut back, 5 bases at V and 11 bases at J, with 18 bases in the middle. CDR3 DNA sequence: TGTGCCAGCAGCCTCGACATAAGTATGCGGGCTTTCTTT. This codes for CASSLDISMRAFF.

This clonotype showed up many times. This chain links TRBV24-1 with TRBJ2-1; 14 bases match TRBD2. Losses at the gene ends were 3 bases for V and 4 bases for J; bases not matched to a gene: 4. Germline CDR1 is KGHDR and CDR2 is SFDVKD. The CDR3 is 17 amino acids. CDR3 nucleotide sequence: TGTGCCACCAGTGATGGGACTAGCGGGAGAAGGTACAATGAGCAGTTCTTC. Residues: CATSDGTSGRRYNEQFF.

The chain uses TRBV5-1 and TRBJ2-2, with D possibly being TRBD1 (5 bases). With 2 bases removed from V and 8 bases from J, the gap between germline ends came to 16 bases. Germline assignment: CDR1 SGHRS and CDR2 YFSETQ. CDR3 length: 15 amino acids. DNA of the CDR3: TGCGCCAGCAGCTTCTCCAGGGTTGAGTGGGGGGAGCTGTTTTTT. Translating it yields CASSFSRVEWGELFF.

This clonotype was seen a few times. The chain links TRBV7-2 to TRBJ1-5; D is ambiguous. Germline-derived CDR1 and CDR2 are SGHTA and FQGNSA. The ends were cut back, 5 bases at V and 4 bases at J, with 15 bases in the middle. The CDR3 is made up of 15 amino acids. DNA for the CDR3: TGTGCCAGCAGCCAGAACAGCTTAGCAAATCAGCCCCAGCATTTT. Amino acids: CASSQNSLANQPQHF.

This clonotype has just a few counts. CDR3 DNA sequence: TGTGCCAGCAGCTTAGGTGGACAGGGGGCTACAGATACGCAGTATTTT. This codes for CASSLGGQGATDTQYF. This chain connects TRBV7-6 to TRBJ2-3; 11 positions agree with TRBD1. The CDR3 consists of 16 residues. Germline lookup yields CDR1 SGHVS and CDR2 FNYEAQ. J gave up 3 bases and V 1 base, and 3 bases lay outside the gene matches.

The chain carries TRBV4-3 and TRBJ2-1; D unclear. CDR1 is LGHNA, CDR2 YSLEER, per germline. The ends were cut back, 0 bases at V and 4 bases at J, with 7 bases in the middle. This CDR3 is 14 amino acids long. CDR3 in DNA: TGCGCCAGCAGCCAAGATTCCCAGTACAATGAGCAGTTCTTC. Translated: CASSQDSQYNEQFF.

This clonotype was picked up many times. The chain recombines TRBV6-2 or TRBV6-3 with TRBJ2-7, with 14 bases identical to TRBD2. CDR1 MNHEY and CDR2 SVGEGT come from the germline V gene. The CDR3 is 17 residues long. V shed 5 bases and J 1 base; nucleotides not matched to a gene: 7. The CDR3 nucleotides are TGTGCCAGCAGTGCAGGGACTAGCGGGAGTAGGTCCTACGAGCAGTACTTC. This encodes CASSAGTSGSRSYEQYF.

This clonotype was seen a handful of times. This chain links TRBV5-1 with TRBJ1-1, with unresolved D. Between the trimmed V and J ends, which lost 4 bases and 5 bases, there was a span of 15 bases. Germline lookup yields CDR1 SGHRS and CDR2 YFSETQ. The CDR3 consists of 14 residues. The CDR3 loop is CASSPQGQRTEAFF. Here the CDR3 DNA reads TGCGCCAGCAGCCCCCAAGGTCAGAGGACTGAAGCTTTCTTT.

This clonotype was seen a few times. The chain recombines TRBV25-1 with TRBJ2-4, with D maybe TRBD1 (6 bases). The CDR3 is 15 amino acids. CDR1 MGHDK and CDR2 SYGVNS come from the germline V gene. Trimming shortened V by 4 bases and J by 6 bases, and 16 bases separated the two germline ends. Here the CDR3 reads CASSGNQGFRNIQYF. The CDR3 DNA reads as TGTGCCAGCAGTGGGAACCAGGGGTTCAGAAACATTCAGTACTTC.

This clonotype has ten or more counts. The rearrangement uses TRBV2 and TRBJ1-1; D is undetermined. Germline V gene lookup returns CDR1 SNHLY and CDR2 FYNNEI. The V and J ends lost 7 bases and 2 bases respectively, with 11 bases between them. This CDR3 comprises 13 residues. DNA of the CDR3: TGTGCCAGCATCACGGACGGAAACACTGAAGCTTTCTTT. This sequence encodes CASITDGNTEAFF.

A few counts support this clonotype. V and J are TRBV19 and TRBJ2-5; no reliable D call. The CDR3 contains 16 residues. CDR1 is LNHDA, CDR2 SQIVND, per germline (reference sequence). Trimming took off 6 bases at V and 2 bases at J, with 19 bases between the two ends. CDR3 amino acids: CASRRLVADSQETQYF. CDR3 coding DNA: TGTGCCAGTAGACGTCTAGTTGCCGATTCACAAGAGACCCAGTACTTC. The full variable domain, completed using reference TRBV19 and TRBJ2-5, is DGGITQSPKYLFRKEGQNVTLSCEQNLNHDAMYWYRQDPGQGLRLIYYSQIVNDFQKGDIAEGYSVSREKKESFPLTVTSAQKNPTAFYLCASRRLVADSQETQYFGPGTRLLVL.

The chain recombines TRBV3-1 with TRBJ2-1; D possibly corresponds to TRBD2 (6 bases). Trimming removed 1 base at V and 12 bases at J, with 10 bases between. This CDR3 is 12 amino acids long. Germline-derived CDR1 and CDR2 are LGHDT and YNNKEL (reference sequence). The CDR3 bases are TGTGCCAGCAGCCAAGTGGGACTTTGGCAGTTCTTC. It codes for CASSQVGLWQFF.

This chain connects TRBV19 to TRBJ2-7, with 7 bases aligning to TRBD1. Germline V gene lookup returns CDR1 LNHDA and CDR2 SQIVND (reference sequence). V lost 5 bases and J lost 1; bases outside the gene matches: 8. The CDR3 has 15 residues. The CDR3 here is CASSPQWTGSYEQYF. The CDR3 nucleotides read TGTGCCAGTAGTCCCCAGTGGACAGGATCCTACGAGCAGTACTTC.

This chain links TRBV10-3 with TRBJ2-6; D is ambiguous. V was trimmed by 3 bases and J by 3 bases, leaving 12 bases between them. Germline V gives CDR1 ENHRY, CDR2 SYGVKD. This CDR3 is 16 amino acids long. In DNA, the CDR3 is TGTGCCATCAGTGACCCCGGCGCAGTTGGGGCCAACGTCCTGACTTTC. Translated, it gives CAISDPGAVGANVLTF.

This clonotype was found a few times. This chain connects TRBV29-1 to TRBJ2-7; D perhaps matches TRBD2 (6 bases). Germline V gives CDR1 SQVTM, CDR2 ANQGSEA. The CDR3 consists of 12 residues. Deletions cut 4 bases from V and 3 bases from J, with 10 bases between. CDR3 protein: CSVGQGGYEQYF. CDR3 DNA: TGCAGCGTTGGGCAGGGAGGCTACGAGCAGTACTTC.

The rearrangement links TRBV11-1 to TRBJ2-5; D may be TRBD1 (6 bases). Germline CDR1 reads SGHAT; CDR2 reads FQDESV (reference sequence). There are 15 residues in the CDR3. Trimming took off 1 base at V and 4 bases at J, with 13 bases between the two ends. As DNA, the CDR3 is TGTGCCAGCAGCTTAGAAACAGGGTTGGGAGAGACCCAGTACTTC. Translating gives CASSLETGLGETQYF.

A few counts support this clonotype. The chain couples TRBV7-2 to TRBJ1-3; 11 nucleotides align to TRBD1. This CDR3 comprises 17 residues. Trimming took 4 bases from V and 2 from J; bases not matched to a gene: 7. Germline V gene sequence: CDR1 SGHTA, CDR2 FQGNSA. CDR3 loop: CASSSIRGQGAGNTIYF. The CDR3 DNA follows: TGTGCCAGCAGCTCGATAAGGGGACAGGGGGCTGGAAACACCATATATTTT.

The V call is TRBV6-5, the J call TRBJ2-2; no reliable D call. CDR1 and CDR2 (germline): MNHEY, SVGAGI. The CDR3 is 15 amino acids. The V and J ends lost 6 bases and 6 bases respectively, with 17 bases between them. The chain's CDR3 is CASSQSPGRAGELFF. As DNA, the CDR3 is TGTGCCAGCAGCCAATCTCCAGGCCGGGCCGGGGAGCTGTTTTTT.

This clonotype was picked up many times. This chain connects TRBV3-1 to TRBJ2-1; 9 bases line up with TRBD2. CDR3 length equals 17 residues. Germline CDR1 is LGHDT and CDR2 is YNNKEL (reference sequence). J gave up 5 bases and V 4 bases, and 12 bases lay outside the gene matches. The CDR3 DNA follows: TGTGCCAGCAGCCCCAGATGGTCCCGCGGGGGGGACAATGAGCAGTTCTTC. It encodes CASSPRWSRGGDNEQFF.

This clonotype turned up a few times. This chain connects TRBV7-9 to TRBJ2-3; D perhaps matches TRBD2 (5 bases). The germline V and J ends were trimmed by 1 base and 0 bases, with 8 bases remaining between them. The CDR3 is 15 amino acids. Per germline, CDR1 SEHNR and CDR2 FQNEAQ (reference sequence). CDR3 sequence (DNA): TGTGCCAGCAGCTTAGGCGGGCAGAGCACAGATACGCAGTATTTT. This translates into CASSLGGQSTDTQYF.